Listed here are 14 T cell receptor beta chains from one sample, sequenced in a study of blood T cell repertoires in COVID-19. TCRdb's copy holds only in-frame clones and misses some; the assay was immunoSEQ multiplex PCR. This sample yields 400,000 to 450,000 clones, of which approximately 90% are seen a single time; approximately 1.5% belongs to the top ten. The specimen was peripheral blood. The receptors shown here come from a woman aged 40 to 55 with COVID-19, enrolled during active disease.

The CDR3 spells CASSPPGGYGYTF. The DNA of the CDR3 is TGTGCCAGCAGCCCTCCGGGGGGCTATGGCTACACCTTC. V is TRBV7-9 and J is TRBJ1-2, with a tentative D call TRBD1 (5 bases). This CDR3 contains 13 residues. Trimming took 5 bases from V and 4 from J, leaving 11 bases between them. CDR1 is SEHNR, CDR2 FQNEAQ, per germline (reference sequence).

The rearrangement uses TRBV30 and TRBJ1-2, with 7 bases matching TRBD1. Germline CDR1 reads GTSNPN; CDR2 reads SVGIG (reference sequence). The ends lost 6 bases at V and 1 base at J; junction bases unmatched: 2. CDR3 size: 12 residues. CDR3 sequence reads: CACWDSNYGYTF. The CDR3 DNA is TGTGCCTGCTGGGACAGTAACTATGGCTACACCTTC.

The CDR3 reads CATLLPRTLTSYNEQFF. CDR3 DNA: TGTGCCACCCTGTTACCGAGGACTTTGACCTCCTACAATGAGCAGTTCTTC. The rearrangement uses TRBV24-1 and TRBJ2-1, with D possibly TRBD2 on 5 matching bases. The germline V gene has CDR1 KGHDR and CDR2 SFDVKD. The V and J ends lost 9 bases and 0 bases respectively, with 20 bases between them. The CDR3 covers 17 residues.

This clone was picked up one time. This chain links TRBV6-5 with TRBJ1-2; D uncertain. Germline CDR1 MNHEY, CDR2 SVGAGI. V was clipped by 0 bases and J by 8 bases, with 10 bases between them. This CDR3 comprises 13 residues. DNA for the CDR3: TGTGCCAGCAGTTACTCGATTGGAGGCGGCTACACCTTC. Translation: CASSYSIGGGYTF.

The table lists this clone with a few counts. V and J are TRBV9 and TRBJ2-7, with 7 bases matching TRBD2. The CDR3 sequence is 15 residues long. Germline CDR1 and CDR2: SGDLS and YYNGEE. Trimming took 3 bases from V and 4 from J; bases not matched to a gene: 10. CDR3 nucleotides: TGTGCCAGCAGCGATGGGGGGGAAATCGAATACGAGCAGTACTTC. Amino acid sequence: CASSDGGEIEYEQYF.

This chain connects TRBV10-3 to TRBJ1-4; weak D call: TRBD1 (5 bases). The V end lost 6 bases, the J end lost 6 bases, and 17 bases lay between the germline ends. The CDR3 has 15 amino acids. Per germline, CDR1 ENHRY and CDR2 SYGVKD. The CDR3 DNA sequence: TGTGCCATCAGCCTAGACGGGGGAGGGGATGAAAAACTGTTTTTT. Protein: CAISLDGGGDEKLFF.

The rearrangement links TRBV28 to TRBJ2-7; 7 bases align to TRBD1. Trimming removed 3 bases from V and 4 bases from J; junction bases left unmatched: 6. CDR1 and CDR2 from the germline V gene are MDHEN and SYDVKM. There are 14 residues in the CDR3. The chain's CDR3 is CASSFSRGIYEQYF. As DNA, the CDR3 is TGTGCCAGCAGTTTTAGCAGGGGGATTTACGAGCAGTACTTC.

This sequence joins TRBV5-1 and TRBJ1-5; D is uncertain. Trimming removed 0 bases at V and 7 bases at J, with 8 bases between. This CDR3 region has 13 residues. CDR1 is SGHRS, CDR2 YFSETQ, per germline. The CDR3 nucleotides read TGCGCCAGCAGCTTGGCCCCAGAACAGCCCCAGCATTTT. This encodes CASSLAPEQPQHF.

As regards this clone: Additional DNA sequences in this sample encode the identical CDR3. The chain joins TRBV30 to TRBJ1-1; D is possibly TRBD1 (5 bases). V was cut by 2 bases and J by 0 bases, with 10 bases left in between. Germline V gene lookup returns CDR1 GTSNPN and CDR2 SVGIG (reference sequence). This CDR3 contains 14 residues. The CDR3 loop is CAWSLGLLNTEAFF. In DNA, the CDR3 is TGTGCCTGGAGTTTGGGACTCCTGAACACTGAAGCTTTCTTT.

The V and J genes are TRBV7-6 and TRBJ2-5; 7 bases are shared with TRBD2. The V gene's germline CDR1 is SGHVS and CDR2 FNYEAQ. The CDR3 has 15 amino acids. The V gene end was trimmed by 1 base and the J gene end by 2 bases; junction bases not matched to a gene: 4. CDR3 sequence (DNA): TGTGCCAGCAGCTTAGAACTAGCGAGACAAGAGACCCAGTACTTC. Translation gives CASSLELARQETQYF.

The chain joins TRBV12-5 to TRBJ2-7; no firm D call. The CDR3 runs to 12 residues. Germline V gene sequence: CDR1 LGHNT, CDR2 FRNRAP. Trimming took off 4 bases at V and 1 base at J, with 5 bases between the two ends. This CDR3 is CASGSPSYEQYF. CDR3 nucleotide sequence: TGTGCTAGTGGTTCCCCATCCTACGAGCAGTACTTC.

This sequence joins TRBV30 and TRBJ1-1; 7 bases are shared with TRBD1. The CDR3 has 12 residues. CDR1 and CDR2 from the germline V gene are GTSNPN and SVGIG (reference sequence). Unmatched junction bases numbered 6, after V lost 0 bases and J lost 11 bases. CDR3 residues: CAWSVDDRAAFF. In DNA form, the CDR3 reads TGTGCCTGGAGTGTCGATGACAGGGCCGCTTTCTTT. Using reference TRBV30 and TRBJ1-1 for the parts outside the CDR3, the full variable domain is SQTIHQWPATLVQPVGSPLSLECTVEGTSNPNLYWYRQAAGRGLQLLFYSVGIGQISSEVPQNLSASRPQDRQFILSSKKLLLSDSGFYLCAWSVDDRAAFFGQGTRLTVV.

A single count supports this clone. The rearrangement links TRBV27 to TRBJ2-1; 9 bases fit TRBD1. There are 12 residues in the CDR3. Trimming took 6 bases from V and 9 from J; bases not matched to a gene: 3. Germline V gene sequence: CDR1 MNHEY, CDR2 SMNVEV (reference sequence). This CDR3 is CASSTGGIEQFF. The DNA of the CDR3 is TGTGCCAGCAGCACAGGGGGCATTGAGCAGTTCTTC.

The V gene is TRBV7-2, the J gene TRBJ1-2, with a possible D match to TRBD1 (6 bases). With 8 bases removed from V and 1 base from J, the gap between germline ends came to 17 bases. This CDR3 is built from 15 residues. The V gene's germline CDR1 is SGHTA and CDR2 FQGNSA. CDR3 sequence (DNA): TGTGCCAGCGGTGAACAGGGCGGTATTAACTATGGCTACACCTTC. Its translation is CASGEQGGINYGYTF.